This TCR beta chain was sequenced in a study of T cell repertoires in cytomegalovirus infection. Study information: The authors relied on CMV epitopes, both recently identified HLA-C-restricted and well-studied HLA-B-restricted. It can be stated that public TCR beta signatures indicated CMV infection as well as a matching HLA type. The study, taken as a whole, reports: Adding up the frequency of public TCR beta families identified people who carried CMV plus the relevant HLA. In two of eight donors, the top clonotype was HLA-C-restricted CMV-specific.

TCRdb re-analysed the reads in MiXCR, keeping a single row per CDR3 protein. The sample comprises about 830,000 distinct CDR3 sequences, over 25% of which are singletons, and around 11% rests with the top ten. CDR1 and CDR2 (germline): MNHEY, SMNVEV (reference sequence). There are 20 residues in the CDR3. V was cut by 0 bases and J by 3 bases, with 26 bases left in between. This clonotype was observed once. Its antigen is not identified. The sequencing here drew on cultured CD8+ T cells from PBMCs, taken from culture after CMV antigen stimulation. The sequence was obtained from a human donor in good health (CMV status not recorded). Some clones in this sample may be carry-over from other donors' samples. The rearrangement joins TRBV27 to TRBJ1-1, with a weak D call TRBD1 (6 bases). In nucleotides, the CDR3 is TGTGCCAGCAGTTTATCTATCCTCAGGGGACTGGGGGGACCTGACACTGAAGCTTTCTTT. Its translation: CASSLSILRGLGGPDTEAFF.